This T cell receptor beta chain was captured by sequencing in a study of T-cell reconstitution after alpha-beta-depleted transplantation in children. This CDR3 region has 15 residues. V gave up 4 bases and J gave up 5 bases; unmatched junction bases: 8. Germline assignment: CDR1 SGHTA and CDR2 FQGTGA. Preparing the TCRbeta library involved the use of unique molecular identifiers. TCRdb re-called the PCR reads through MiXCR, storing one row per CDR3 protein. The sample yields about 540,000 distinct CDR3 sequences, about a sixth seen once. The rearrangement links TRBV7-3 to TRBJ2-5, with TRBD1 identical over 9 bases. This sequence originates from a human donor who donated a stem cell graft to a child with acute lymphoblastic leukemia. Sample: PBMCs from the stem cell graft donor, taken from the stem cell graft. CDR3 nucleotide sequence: TGTGCCAGCAGCTCAGGACAGGGGCCAAGGGAGACCCAGTACTTC. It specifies CASSSGQGPRETQYF.